The rows below give T cell receptor beta chains drawn from one sample of a study of cytomegalovirus exposure and HLA in healthy donors. Method: immunoSEQ multiplex PCR; TCRdb's copy keeps in-frame clones and lacks some. The repertoire holds some 93,000 clones, with around a tenth as singletons. The sample was PBMCs. The receptors originated from a man aged 50 or older in good health and CMV-seropositive. CDR3s include the opening cysteine and the closing phenylalanine or tryptophan. The order of the fields is clone size, J gene, D gene, V gene, CDR3 DNA, CDR3 protein. D genes are given only for firm matches. Clone size appears in some rows only: once, few, many, or a class for an expanded clone.

clone_size: few
j_call: TRBJ2-1
d_call: TRBD1
v_call: TRBV6-5
cdr3_nt: TGTGCCAGCAGTATTTCCGGGACAGGGGGCCTTGAGCAGTTCTTC
cdr3_aa: CASSISGTGGLEQFF

clone_size: few
j_call: TRBJ2-3
d_call: -
v_call: TRBV5-4
cdr3_nt: TGTGCCAGCAGCTTGATGACAAGTAGAACAGATACGCAGTATTTT
cdr3_aa: CASSLMTSRTDTQYF

clone_size: few
j_call: TRBJ2-7
d_call: -
v_call: TRBV21-1
cdr3_nt: TGTGCCAGCAGCAAGTGGCCGAAGACCTACGAGCAGTACTTC
cdr3_aa: CASSKWPKTYEQYF

clone_size: -
j_call: TRBJ1-2
d_call: -
v_call: TRBV28
cdr3_nt: TGTGCCAGCAGCCCAACCGCCGGGGTTTTCAGCTATGGCTACACCTTC
cdr3_aa: CASSPTAGVFSYGYTF

clone_size: -
j_call: TRBJ2-1
d_call: -
v_call: TRBV9
cdr3_nt: TGTGCCAGCAGCGTAGGAGGGGGTCATGAGCAGTTCTTC
cdr3_aa: CASSVGGGHEQFF

clone_size: -
j_call: TRBJ2-7
d_call: TRBD1
v_call: TRBV28
cdr3_nt: TGTGCCAGCATCAGGGGGCAGAGCGAGCAGTACTTC
cdr3_aa: CASIRGQSEQYF

clone_size: -
j_call: TRBJ1-2
d_call: -
v_call: TRBV11-2
cdr3_nt: TGTGCCAGCAGCTCAACTCGCGTCGGAAAGCGATATGGCTACACCTTC
cdr3_aa: CASSSTRVGKRYGYTF

clone_size: many
j_call: TRBJ1-3
d_call: -
v_call: TRBV7-9
cdr3_nt: TGTGCCAGCAGCTTAGCGCAGCTCAGGGATTCTGGAAACACCATATATTTT
cdr3_aa: CASSLAQLRDSGNTIYF

clone_size: -
j_call: TRBJ2-2
d_call: TRBD1
v_call: TRBV6-1
cdr3_nt: TGTGCCAGCAGTGAACCAGGGGGTACCGGGGAGCTGTTTTTT
cdr3_aa: CASSEPGGTGELFF

clone_size: few
j_call: TRBJ2-7
d_call: TRBD1
v_call: TRBV5-1
cdr3_nt: TGCGCCAGCAGCTCGATAGGGACAGGCCCCTACGAGCAGTACTTC
cdr3_aa: CASSSIGTGPYEQYF

clone_size: medium-sized
j_call: TRBJ1-1
d_call: -
v_call: TRBV5-6
cdr3_nt: TGTGCCAGCAGCTTGGAGGGGGGGCCAAGAGCTTTCTTT
cdr3_aa: CASSLEGGPRAFF

clone_size: many
j_call: TRBJ2-2
d_call: TRBD2
v_call: TRBV29-1
cdr3_nt: TGCAGCGTTGAAGATAGCGGGAGGGCGAACACCGGGGAGCTGTTTTTT
cdr3_aa: CSVEDSGRANTGELFF

clone_size: few
j_call: TRBJ2-1
d_call: TRBD2
v_call: TRBV11-3
cdr3_nt: TGTGCCAGCAGCTTAGGGGTAGCGGGAGGGTTAGATGAGCAGTTCTTC
cdr3_aa: CASSLGVAGGLDEQFF

clone_size: -
j_call: TRBJ1-4
d_call: TRBD1
v_call: TRBV5-8
cdr3_nt: TGTGCCAGCAGCTTGGTACAGGGGTCTGAAAAACTGTTTTTT
cdr3_aa: CASSLVQGSEKLFF

clone_size: -
j_call: TRBJ2-3
d_call: -
v_call: TRBV19
cdr3_nt: TGTGCCAGTAGTATGAAAAGCGAGACGCAGTATTTT
cdr3_aa: CASSMKSETQYF

clone_size: few
j_call: TRBJ1-2
d_call: -
v_call: TRBV7-8
cdr3_nt: TGTGCCAGCAGCTTGCCCCCGGGGGGGGAGGGCTACACCTTC
cdr3_aa: CASSLPPGGEGYTF

clone_size: -
j_call: TRBJ2-7
d_call: -
v_call: TRBV27
cdr3_nt: TGTGCCAGCTGCATCGGAGGGCTCGCTACCAGTAAGCAGTACTTC
cdr3_aa: CASCIGGLATSKQYF

clone_size: -
j_call: TRBJ2-1
d_call: -
v_call: TRBV13
cdr3_nt: TGTGCCAGCAGCTTACCGGGAGCACCAGTGGATGAGCAGTTCTTC
cdr3_aa: CASSLPGAPVDEQFF

clone_size: -
j_call: TRBJ1-2
d_call: -
v_call: TRBV30
cdr3_nt: TGTGCCTGGAGTGAGAGGGAGTATGGCTACACCTTC
cdr3_aa: CAWSEREYGYTF

clone_size: -
j_call: TRBJ2-3
d_call: TRBD2
v_call: TRBV6-6
cdr3_nt: TGTGCCACCAAGGTTGGGACTAGCAGAACAGATACGCAGTATTTT
cdr3_aa: CATKVGTSRTDTQYF

clone_size: -
j_call: TRBJ2-7
d_call: -
v_call: TRBV11-2
cdr3_nt: TGTGCCAGCAGCCCGACGCGGGGAGGATCCGAGCAGTACTTC
cdr3_aa: CASSPTRGGSEQYF

clone_size: -
j_call: TRBJ1-3
d_call: -
v_call: TRBV28
cdr3_nt: TGTGCCAGCAGTTTAGGAACAGGGCGTGGAAACACCATATATTTT
cdr3_aa: CASSLGTGRGNTIYF

clone_size: few
j_call: TRBJ2-3
d_call: TRBD2
v_call: TRBV29-1
cdr3_nt: TGCAGCGTTCAGGGGATAGCGGGAGGGCCGGGGTTTAGTAGCACAGATACGCAGTATTTT
cdr3_aa: CSVQGIAGGPGFSSTDTQYF

clone_size: few
j_call: TRBJ2-3
d_call: -
v_call: TRBV9
cdr3_nt: TGTGCCAGCAGCGTAGCAGGCAGGGAGGTCACAGATACGCAGTATTTT
cdr3_aa: CASSVAGREVTDTQYF